These 8 T cell receptor beta chains were all obtained from the same sample, sequenced in a study of a mutant IDH1 vaccine in newly diagnosed glioma. Antigens for these TCRs are unknown. Time point indicated: week 11, during vaccination. A single vaccine dose contained 300 ug of mutant IDH1 20-mer peptide, and topical imiquimod was used with it. Assay: immunoSEQ multiplex PCR; the TCRdb copy retains only in-frame clones and omits some. The sample consists of roughly 120,000 clones, 80% of them appearing once. The sample was PBMCs, taken from a glioma patient whose treatment included an IDH1 peptide vaccine. These receptors originate from a man aged 40-49 years with glioma.

This chain connects TRBV27 to TRBJ2-5; 12 bases fit TRBD1. The J segment lost 5 bases and the V segment lost 5 bases, leaving 9 bases of the junction unmatched. The CDR3 extends over 16 amino acids. From germline, CDR1 is MNHEY and CDR2 SMNVEV (reference sequence). The chain's CDR3 is CASSKSGQGAIETQYF. The CDR3 bases are TGTGCCAGCAGTAAATCGGGACAGGGGGCGATCGAGACCCAGTACTTC.

The chain uses TRBV29-1 and TRBJ2-3, with TRBD1 identical over 7 bases. CDR3 length: 15 residues. Germline V gene lookup returns CDR1 SQVTM and CDR2 ANQGSEA. V lost 3 bases, J lost 5 bases, and 11 bases stayed unmatched. CDR3 DNA: TGCAGCGTTGACACAACCGGGACAGTTTTAGATACGCAGTATTTT. Translation gives CSVDTTGTVLDTQYF.

The chain links TRBV23-1 to TRBJ2-5, with a weak D call TRBD1 (6 bases). TRBV23-1 is an ORF for which the function is uncertain. V lost 3 bases and J lost 3, with 11 bases in between. CDR3 length equals 14 residues. The CDR3 nucleotides read TGCGCCAGCAGTCACAGGGGTGGGAAAGAGACCCAGTACTTC. It is translated as CASSHRGGKETQYF.

This chain links TRBV2 with TRBJ2-1, with 12 bases identical to TRBD1. This CDR3 comprises 16 residues. V shed 6 bases, J shed 9 bases, and the junction held 12 bases outside the gene matches. CDR1 is SNHLY and CDR2 is FYNNEI in the germline V gene. In DNA, the CDR3 is TGTGCCAGCAGCTCACTCCCGGGACAGGGGGCGCCTGAGCAGTTCTTC. Its translation: CASSSLPGQGAPEQFF.

The chain links TRBV9 to TRBJ2-5; 7 positions agree with TRBD1. Germline V gene sequence: CDR1 SGDLS, CDR2 YYNGEE. CDR3 length: 16 residues. Losses at the gene ends were 0 bases for V and 3 bases for J; bases not matched to a gene: 8. The CDR3: CASSVAPTGREETQYF. CDR3 coding DNA: TGTGCCAGCAGCGTAGCCCCGACAGGGCGGGAAGAGACCCAGTACTTC.

The V and J genes are TRBV25-1 and TRBJ1-3; D gene unclear. Germline CDR1 MGHDK, CDR2 SYGVNS. The CDR3 totals 13 residues. V gave up 4 bases and J gave up 4 bases, with 8 bases separating them. CDR3 DNA sequence: TGTGCCAGCAGTGTTCCAGCAGGAAACACCATATATTTT. Protein sequence: CASSVPAGNTIYF.

Points on this clone: The same CDR3 also results from other DNA sequences found in this sample. The V and J genes are TRBV19 and TRBJ1-5; TRBD1 might be the D (5 bases). V was trimmed by 2 bases and J by 5 bases, leaving 7 bases between them. Germline V gene data show CDR1 as LNHDA and CDR2 as SQIVND (reference sequence). CDR3 size: 13 residues. CDR3 coding DNA: TGTGCCAGTAGTATAAGGGGCCATCAGCCCCAGCATTTT. Encoded protein: CASSIRGHQPQHF.

The J gene is TRBJ2-1, the V gene TRBV27; D is uncertain. CDR3 length equals 16 residues. Trimming pared 3 bases from V and 2 bases from J, leaving 14 bases between. The germline V gene has CDR1 MNHEY and CDR2 SMNVEV (reference sequence). The CDR3 loop reads CASSLFKVAPYNEQFF. For the CDR3, the DNA is TGTGCCAGCAGTTTGTTCAAGGTGGCTCCCTACAATGAGCAGTTCTTC.